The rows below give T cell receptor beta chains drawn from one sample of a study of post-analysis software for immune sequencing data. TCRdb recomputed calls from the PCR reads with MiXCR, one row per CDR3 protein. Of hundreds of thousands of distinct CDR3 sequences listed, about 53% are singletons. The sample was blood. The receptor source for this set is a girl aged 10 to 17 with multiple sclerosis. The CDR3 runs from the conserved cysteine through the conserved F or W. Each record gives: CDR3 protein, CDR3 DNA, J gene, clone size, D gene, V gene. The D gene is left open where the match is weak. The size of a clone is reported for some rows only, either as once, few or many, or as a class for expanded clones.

CDR3aa: CASSLTRTGGDEQYF
CDR3nt: TGCGCCAGCAGCCTCACAAGGACAGGGGGGGACGAGCAGTACTTC
j_gene: TRBJ2-7
abundance: -
d_gene: TRBD1
v_gene: TRBV5-1

CDR3aa: CSARDMANEQFF
CDR3nt: TGCAGTGCTAGAGATATGGCGAATGAGCAGTTCTTC
j_gene: TRBJ2-1
abundance: -
d_gene: -
v_gene: TRBV20-1

CDR3aa: CASSFGTGANYGYTF
CDR3nt: TGTGCCAGCAGTTTTGGGACAGGAGCTAACTATGGCTACACCTTC
j_gene: TRBJ1-2
abundance: -
d_gene: TRBD1
v_gene: TRBV12-3/TRBV12-4

CDR3aa: CAIRGGSYNEQFF
CDR3nt: TGTGCCATCAGGGGCGGCTCCTACAATGAGCAGTTCTTC
j_gene: TRBJ2-1
abundance: few
d_gene: -
v_gene: TRBV10-3

CDR3aa: CSARRASGPTYEQYF
CDR3nt: TGCAGTGCTAGGAGGGCTAGCGGGCCGACCTACGAGCAGTACTTC
j_gene: TRBJ2-7
abundance: -
d_gene: TRBD2
v_gene: TRBV20-1

CDR3aa: CASSPLTGNPTYEQYF
CDR3nt: TGTGCCAGCTCACCACTGACAGGGAATCCCACCTACGAGCAGTACTTC
j_gene: TRBJ2-7
abundance: -
d_gene: TRBD1
v_gene: TRBV18

CDR3aa: CASSSATQTQYF
CDR3nt: TGCGCCAGCAGCTCGGCCACACAGACCCAGTACTTC
j_gene: TRBJ2-5
abundance: -
d_gene: -
v_gene: TRBV5-1

CDR3aa: CASSNRQYNEQFF
CDR3nt: TGTGCCAGCAGCAACCGACAGTACAATGAGCAGTTCTTC
j_gene: TRBJ2-1
abundance: few
d_gene: -
v_gene: TRBV7-9

CDR3aa: CASSYETFGGSYEQYF
CDR3nt: TGTGCCAGCAGTTATGAAACTTTCGGGGGGAGCTACGAGCAGTACTTC
j_gene: TRBJ2-7
abundance: few
d_gene: TRBD2
v_gene: TRBV6-2/TRBV6-3

CDR3aa: CASRQDRGGYNEQFF
CDR3nt: TGTGCCAGCAGACAGGACAGGGGAGGCTACAATGAGCAGTTCTTC
j_gene: TRBJ2-1
abundance: -
d_gene: TRBD1
v_gene: TRBV6-5

CDR3aa: CASSPYLPDTQYF
CDR3nt: TGTGCCAGCAGTCCCTACTTGCCAGATACGCAGTATTTT
j_gene: TRBJ2-3
abundance: -
d_gene: -
v_gene: TRBV12-3/TRBV12-4

CDR3aa: CAWSDGQGAGETQYF
CDR3nt: TGTGCCTGGAGTGACGGACAGGGGGCGGGAGAGACCCAGTACTTC
j_gene: TRBJ2-5
abundance: -
d_gene: TRBD1
v_gene: TRBV30

CDR3aa: CAWSYLRTANSPLHF
CDR3nt: TGTGCCTGGAGTTACCTAAGGACAGCGAATTCACCCCTCCACTTT
j_gene: TRBJ1-6
abundance: -
d_gene: -
v_gene: TRBV30

CDR3aa: CASYQGGGEKLFF
CDR3nt: TGTGCCAGCTATCAGGGAGGAGGTGAAAAACTGTTTTTT
j_gene: TRBJ1-4
abundance: few
d_gene: -
v_gene: TRBV9

CDR3aa: CASSLGHSNSNQPQHF
CDR3nt: TGCGCCAGCAGCTTGGGACACTCTAATAGCAATCAGCCCCAGCATTTT
j_gene: TRBJ1-5
abundance: -
d_gene: -
v_gene: TRBV5-1

CDR3aa: CSARDYQSSYNEQFF
CDR3nt: TGCAGTGCTAGGGACTATCAGAGCTCCTACAATGAGCAGTTCTTC
j_gene: TRBJ2-1
abundance: -
d_gene: -
v_gene: TRBV20-1

CDR3aa: CASSSWDRAFMNTEAFF
CDR3nt: TGTGCCAGCAGCTCTTGGGACAGGGCGTTCATGAACACTGAAGCTTTCTTT
j_gene: TRBJ1-1
abundance: -
d_gene: TRBD1
v_gene: TRBV7-3

CDR3aa: CSVEEIYGYTF
CDR3nt: TGCAGCGTTGAAGAGATCTATGGCTACACCTTC
j_gene: TRBJ1-2
abundance: -
d_gene: -
v_gene: TRBV29-1

CDR3aa: CASSLSGQANTEAFF
CDR3nt: TGTGCCAGCAGCCTCTCGGGACAGGCTAACACTGAAGCTTTCTTT
j_gene: TRBJ1-1
abundance: -
d_gene: TRBD1
v_gene: TRBV7-2

CDR3aa: CACSLAGTSSNEQFF
CDR3nt: TGCGCCTGCAGCTTGGCCGGGACTAGCAGCAATGAGCAGTTCTTC
j_gene: TRBJ2-1
abundance: -
d_gene: TRBD2
v_gene: TRBV5-1

CDR3aa: CASSHGRLRRFEQFF
CDR3nt: TGTGCCAGCAGCCACGGGAGACTACGGAGATTTGAGCAGTTCTTC
j_gene: TRBJ2-1
abundance: -
d_gene: -
v_gene: TRBV6-5

CDR3aa: CASSQSTGPYEQYF
CDR3nt: TGTGCCAGCAGCCAATCGACAGGGCCCTACGAGCAGTACTTC
j_gene: TRBJ2-7
abundance: -
d_gene: TRBD1
v_gene: TRBV9

CDR3aa: CAITKGRNNEQYF
CDR3nt: TGTGCCATCACCAAGGGACGGAACAATGAGCAGTACTTC
j_gene: TRBJ2-7
abundance: once
d_gene: -
v_gene: TRBV10-3

CDR3aa: CSVDGIGSDTQYF
CDR3nt: TGCAGCGTTGACGGGATCGGGTCAGATACGCAGTATTTT
j_gene: TRBJ2-3
abundance: -
d_gene: -
v_gene: TRBV29-1

CDR3aa: CASNPDIPSGQYF
CDR3nt: TGTGCCAGCAATCCGGACATCCCGTCAGGGCAGTACTTC
j_gene: TRBJ2-7
abundance: -
d_gene: -
v_gene: TRBV2

CDR3aa: CATKGTEETQYF
CDR3nt: TGTGCCACCAAAGGGACAGAAGAGACCCAGTACTTC
j_gene: TRBJ2-5
abundance: few
d_gene: TRBD1
v_gene: TRBV10-3

CDR3aa: CATSRDRQDNYEQYF
CDR3nt: TGTGCCACCAGCAGAGATCGACAGGATAACTACGAGCAGTACTTC
j_gene: TRBJ2-7
abundance: -
d_gene: -
v_gene: TRBV15

CDR3aa: CASSVTGTGVYNEQFF
CDR3nt: TGTGCCAGCAGCGTAACGGGGACAGGGGTTTACAATGAGCAGTTCTTC
j_gene: TRBJ2-1
abundance: -
d_gene: TRBD1
v_gene: TRBV7-2

CDR3aa: CASSQDRARGSDTQYF
CDR3nt: TGCGCCAGCAGCCAAGATCGGGCCAGGGGATCTGATACGCAGTATTTT
j_gene: TRBJ2-3
abundance: few
d_gene: -
v_gene: TRBV4-1

CDR3aa: CSARDTGLAGGPNEQFF
CDR3nt: TGCAGTGCTAGAGATACTGGACTAGCGGGGGGCCCCAATGAGCAGTTCTTC
j_gene: TRBJ2-1
abundance: -
d_gene: TRBD2
v_gene: TRBV20-1

CDR3aa: CASSFYYWDEQYF
CDR3nt: TGTGCCAGCAGCTTTTATTATTGGGACGAGCAGTACTTC
j_gene: TRBJ2-7
abundance: -
d_gene: -
v_gene: TRBV7-8

CDR3aa: CSAGDRSYEQYF
CDR3nt: TGCAGTGCCGGGGACAGATCCTACGAGCAGTACTTC
j_gene: TRBJ2-7
abundance: many
d_gene: TRBD1
v_gene: TRBV20-1

CDR3aa: CASSVGLVRLTDTQYF
CDR3nt: TGTGCCAGCAGCGTGGGTCTGGTAAGACTCACAGATACGCAGTATTTT
j_gene: TRBJ2-3
abundance: -
d_gene: -
v_gene: TRBV9

CDR3aa: CSAPPWVGTDTQYF
CDR3nt: TGCAGTGCTCCCCCCTGGGTTGGCACAGATACGCAGTATTTT
j_gene: TRBJ2-3
abundance: -
d_gene: -
v_gene: TRBV20-1

CDR3aa: CSALGTDGGGTIDTQYF
CDR3nt: TGCAGTGCTCTGGGGACCGACGGTGGCGGGACGATAGATACGCAGTATTTT
j_gene: TRBJ2-3
abundance: -
d_gene: -
v_gene: TRBV20-1

CDR3aa: CSAKRPGKETQYF
CDR3nt: TGCAGTGCTAAAAGGCCGGGAAAAGAGACCCAGTACTTC
j_gene: TRBJ2-5
abundance: few
d_gene: -
v_gene: TRBV20-1

CDR3aa: CASSPSGQGGFYEQYF
CDR3nt: TGTGCCAGCAGCCCGTCGGGACAGGGAGGGTTCTACGAGCAGTACTTC
j_gene: TRBJ2-7
abundance: once
d_gene: TRBD1
v_gene: TRBV14

CDR3aa: CASRSSGGRGNEQFF
CDR3nt: TGTGCCAGCAGATCTAGCGGGGGCAGGGGCAATGAGCAGTTCTTC
j_gene: TRBJ2-1
abundance: -
d_gene: TRBD2
v_gene: TRBV27

CDR3aa: CASSRIRDTYNEQFF
CDR3nt: TGTGCCAGCAGCAGGATAAGGGATACCTACAATGAGCAGTTCTTC
j_gene: TRBJ2-1
abundance: -
d_gene: -
v_gene: TRBV9

CDR3aa: CAATGQENQPQHF
CDR3nt: TGTGCCGCCACGGGACAGGAAAATCAGCCCCAGCATTTT
j_gene: TRBJ1-5
abundance: few
d_gene: TRBD1
v_gene: TRBV10-3

CDR3aa: CASSGGGSVTQYF
CDR3nt: TGTGCCAGCAGTGGCGGGGGGTCCGTGACCCAGTACTTC
j_gene: TRBJ2-5
abundance: few
d_gene: TRBD2
v_gene: TRBV25-1

CDR3aa: CASSESETNYGYTF
CDR3nt: TGCGCCAGCAGTGAGTCGGAGACTAACTATGGCTACACCTTC
j_gene: TRBJ1-2
abundance: -
d_gene: -
v_gene: TRBV10-2

CDR3aa: CASRTASTQETQYF
CDR3nt: TGTGCCAGCAGAACAGCCTCGACTCAAGAGACCCAGTACTTC
j_gene: TRBJ2-5
abundance: -
d_gene: -
v_gene: TRBV7-9

CDR3aa: CSVEARQGANIQYF
CDR3nt: TGCAGCGTTGAAGCCCGACAGGGGGCCAACATTCAGTACTTC
j_gene: TRBJ2-4
abundance: few
d_gene: TRBD1
v_gene: TRBV29-1

CDR3aa: CASPTDRGAYEQYF
CDR3nt: TGCGCCAGTCCCACAGACAGGGGGGCCTACGAGCAGTACTTC
j_gene: TRBJ2-7
abundance: few
d_gene: TRBD1
v_gene: TRBV5-1

CDR3aa: CASSGGETGYTF
CDR3nt: TGTGCCAGCAGCGGCGGGGAAACTGGCTACACCTTC
j_gene: TRBJ1-2
abundance: once
d_gene: -
v_gene: TRBV7-9

CDR3aa: CASSLQGAKNIQYF
CDR3nt: TGTGCCAGCAGCCTCCAGGGGGCCAAAAACATTCAGTACTTC
j_gene: TRBJ2-4
abundance: many
d_gene: -
v_gene: TRBV5-1